There are a few counts of the clone carrying this TCR beta chain. MiXCR, run by TCRdb on the 5' RACE reads, gives a single entry per CDR3 protein. The sample has about 790,000 distinct CDR3 sequences, 15% to 20% seen once. Trimming left V 6 bases short and J 0 bases short, with 12 bases between. The germline CDR1 and CDR2 sequences are ENHRY and SYGVKD. There are 15 residues in the CDR3. This sample stems from a study of identical twins. The sample also formed part of further work on T cells expressing NK-cell markers. That source notes: Source material for TCR beta repertoires consisted of sorted CD3+CD56+NKG2C+, CD3+CD56+NKG2C- and CD3+CD56-NKG2C+ T cells.

Sample: PBMCs. This TCR derives from a woman aged 18-35 years in good health. The J gene is TRBJ2-1, the V gene TRBV10-3; D is uncertain. The CDR3 region is CAISPHSSSYNEQFF. The DNA of the CDR3 is TGTGCCATCAGCCCGCATTCTAGCTCCTACAATGAGCAGTTCTTC.